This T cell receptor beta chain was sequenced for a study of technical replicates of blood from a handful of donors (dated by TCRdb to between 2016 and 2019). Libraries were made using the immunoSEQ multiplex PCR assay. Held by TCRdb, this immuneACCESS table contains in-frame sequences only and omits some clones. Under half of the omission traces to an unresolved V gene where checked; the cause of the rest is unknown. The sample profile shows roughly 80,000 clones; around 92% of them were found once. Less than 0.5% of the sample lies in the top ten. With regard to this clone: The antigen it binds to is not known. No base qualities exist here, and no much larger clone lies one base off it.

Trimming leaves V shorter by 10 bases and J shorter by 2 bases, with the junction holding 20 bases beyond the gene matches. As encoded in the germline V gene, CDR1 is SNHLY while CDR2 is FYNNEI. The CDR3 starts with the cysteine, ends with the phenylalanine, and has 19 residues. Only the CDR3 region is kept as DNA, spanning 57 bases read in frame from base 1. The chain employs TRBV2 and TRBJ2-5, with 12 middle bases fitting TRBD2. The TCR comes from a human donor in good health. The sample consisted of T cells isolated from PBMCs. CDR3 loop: CATRYFLAGGPEVQETQYF. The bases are TGTGCCACCAGATATTTTCTAGCGGGAGGGCCCGAGGTTCAAGAGACCCAGTACTTC.